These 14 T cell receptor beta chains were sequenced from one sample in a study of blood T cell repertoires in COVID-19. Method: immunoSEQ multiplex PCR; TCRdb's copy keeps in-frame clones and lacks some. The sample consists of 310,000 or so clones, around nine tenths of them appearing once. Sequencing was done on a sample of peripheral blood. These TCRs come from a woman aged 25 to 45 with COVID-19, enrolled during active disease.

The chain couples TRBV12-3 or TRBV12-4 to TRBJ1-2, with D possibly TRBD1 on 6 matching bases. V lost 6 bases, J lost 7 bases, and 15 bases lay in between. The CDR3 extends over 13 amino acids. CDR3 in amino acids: CASSPGAGVGYTF. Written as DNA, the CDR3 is TGTGCCAGCAGCCCTGGGGCAGGGGTTGGCTACACCTTC.

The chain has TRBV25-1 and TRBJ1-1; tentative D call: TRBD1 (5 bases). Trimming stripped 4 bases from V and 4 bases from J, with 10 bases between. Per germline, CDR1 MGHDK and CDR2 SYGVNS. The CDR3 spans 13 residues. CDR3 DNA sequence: TGTGCCAGCAGTGTCTTAGGGGCCACTGAAGCTTTCTTT. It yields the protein CASSVLGATEAFF.

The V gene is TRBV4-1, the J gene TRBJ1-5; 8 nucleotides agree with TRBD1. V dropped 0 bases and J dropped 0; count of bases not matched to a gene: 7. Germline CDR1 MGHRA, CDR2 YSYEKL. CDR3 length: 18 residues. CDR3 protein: CASSQDEDRGHSNQPQHF. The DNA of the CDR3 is TGCGCCAGCAGCCAAGATGAAGACAGGGGCCATAGCAATCAGCCCCAGCATTTT.

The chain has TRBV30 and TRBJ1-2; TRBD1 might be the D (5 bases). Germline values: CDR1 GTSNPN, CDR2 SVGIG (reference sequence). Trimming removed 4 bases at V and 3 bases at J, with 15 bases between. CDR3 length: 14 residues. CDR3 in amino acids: CAWMDPDNYYGYTF. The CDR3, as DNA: TGTGCCTGGATGGACCCGGACAATTACTATGGCTACACCTTC.

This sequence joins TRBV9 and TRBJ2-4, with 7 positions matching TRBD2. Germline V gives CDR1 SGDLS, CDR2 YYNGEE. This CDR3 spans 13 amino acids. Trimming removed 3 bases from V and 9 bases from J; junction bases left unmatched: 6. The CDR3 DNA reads TGTGCCAGCAGCGGGCGGGACTACCTCATTCAGTACTTC. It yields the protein CASSGRDYLIQYF.

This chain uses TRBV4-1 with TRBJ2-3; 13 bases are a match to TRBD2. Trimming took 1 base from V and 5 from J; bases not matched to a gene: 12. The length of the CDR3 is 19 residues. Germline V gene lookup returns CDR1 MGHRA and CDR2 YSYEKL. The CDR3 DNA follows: TGCGCCAGCAGCCAAGGAGCGCCTTGGACTAGCGGGAGAAGAGATACGCAGTATTTT. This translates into CASSQGAPWTSGRRDTQYF.

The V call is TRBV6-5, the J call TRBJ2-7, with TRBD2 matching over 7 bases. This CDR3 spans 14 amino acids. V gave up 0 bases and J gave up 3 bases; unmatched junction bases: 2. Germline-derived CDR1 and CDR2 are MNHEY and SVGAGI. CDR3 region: CASSYSGGGYEQYF. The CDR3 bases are TGTGCCAGCAGTTACTCAGGCGGGGGCTACGAGCAGTACTTC.

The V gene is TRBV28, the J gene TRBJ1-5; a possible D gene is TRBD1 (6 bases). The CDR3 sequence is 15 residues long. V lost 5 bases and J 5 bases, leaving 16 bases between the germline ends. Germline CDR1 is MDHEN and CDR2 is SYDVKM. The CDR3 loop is CASSPGGAEDQPQHF. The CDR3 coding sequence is TGTGCCAGCAGTCCGGGGGGGGCGGAGGATCAGCCCCAGCATTTT. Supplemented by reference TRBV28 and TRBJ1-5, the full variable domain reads DVKVTQSSRYLVKRTGEKVFLECVQDMDHENMFWYRQDPGLGLRLIYFSYDVKMKEKGDIPEGYSVSREKKERFSLILESASTNQTSMYLCASSPGGAEDQPQHFGDGTRLSIL.

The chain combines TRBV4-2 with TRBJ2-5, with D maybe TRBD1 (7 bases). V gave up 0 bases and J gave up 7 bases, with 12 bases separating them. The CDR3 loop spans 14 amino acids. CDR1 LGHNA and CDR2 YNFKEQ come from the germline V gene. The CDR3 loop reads CASSQERQGGTQYF. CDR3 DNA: TGTGCCAGCAGCCAAGAGAGGCAGGGGGGGACCCAGTACTTC.

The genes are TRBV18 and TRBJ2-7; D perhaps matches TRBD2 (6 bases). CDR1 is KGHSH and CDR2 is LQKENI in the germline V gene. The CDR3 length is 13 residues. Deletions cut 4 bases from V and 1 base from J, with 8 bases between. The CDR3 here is CASSRGNSYEQYF. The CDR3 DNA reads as TGTGCCAGCTCACGCGGGAATTCCTACGAGCAGTACTTC.

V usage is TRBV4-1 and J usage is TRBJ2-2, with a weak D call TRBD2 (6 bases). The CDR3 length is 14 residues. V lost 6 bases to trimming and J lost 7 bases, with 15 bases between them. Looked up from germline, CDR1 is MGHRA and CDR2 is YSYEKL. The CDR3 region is CASRAGPLDGELFF. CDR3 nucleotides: TGCGCCAGCAGGGCGGGACCTTTGGACGGGGAGCTGTTTTTT.

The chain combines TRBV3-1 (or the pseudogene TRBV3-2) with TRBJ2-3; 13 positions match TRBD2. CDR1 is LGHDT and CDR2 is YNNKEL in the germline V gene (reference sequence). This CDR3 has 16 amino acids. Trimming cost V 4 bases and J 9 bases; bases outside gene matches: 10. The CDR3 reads CASSPQGLAGPSTQYF. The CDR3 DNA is TGTGCCAGCAGCCCCCAGGGACTAGCGGGACCCAGCACGCAGTATTTT.

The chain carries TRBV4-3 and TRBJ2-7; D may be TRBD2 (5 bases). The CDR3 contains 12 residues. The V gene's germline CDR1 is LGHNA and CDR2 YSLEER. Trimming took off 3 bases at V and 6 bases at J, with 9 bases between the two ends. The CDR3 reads CASSHRGSEQYF. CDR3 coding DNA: TGCGCCAGCAGCCACCGGGGAAGCGAGCAGTACTTC.

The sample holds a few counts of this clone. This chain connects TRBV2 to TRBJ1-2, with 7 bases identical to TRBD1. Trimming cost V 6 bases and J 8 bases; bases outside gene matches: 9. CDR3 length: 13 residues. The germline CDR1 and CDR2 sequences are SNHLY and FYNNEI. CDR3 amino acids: CASRVTGVEGYTF. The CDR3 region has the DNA TGTGCCAGCAGGGTCACAGGGGTAGAGGGCTACACCTTC.